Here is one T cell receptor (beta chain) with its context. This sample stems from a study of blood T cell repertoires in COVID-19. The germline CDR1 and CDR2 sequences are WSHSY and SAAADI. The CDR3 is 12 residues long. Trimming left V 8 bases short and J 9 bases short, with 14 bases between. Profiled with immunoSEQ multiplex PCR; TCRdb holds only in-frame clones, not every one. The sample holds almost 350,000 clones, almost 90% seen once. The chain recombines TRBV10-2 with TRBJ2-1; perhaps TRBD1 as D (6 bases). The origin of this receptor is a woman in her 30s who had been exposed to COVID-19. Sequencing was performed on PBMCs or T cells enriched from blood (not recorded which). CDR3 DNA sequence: TGCGCCAGCCTAACAGGGCGAAGTGAGCAGTTCTTC. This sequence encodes CASLTGRSEQFF.